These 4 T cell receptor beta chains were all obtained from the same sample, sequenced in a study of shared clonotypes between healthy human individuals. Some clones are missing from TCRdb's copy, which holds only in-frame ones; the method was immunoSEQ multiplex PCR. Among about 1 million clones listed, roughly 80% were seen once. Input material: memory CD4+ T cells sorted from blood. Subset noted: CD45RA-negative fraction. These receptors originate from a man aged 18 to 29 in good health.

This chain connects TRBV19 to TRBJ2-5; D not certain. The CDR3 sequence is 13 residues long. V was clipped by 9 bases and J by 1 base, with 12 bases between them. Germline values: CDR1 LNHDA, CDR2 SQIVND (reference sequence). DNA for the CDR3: TGTGCCAGCAAATTCAGTATCCAAGAGACCCAGTACTTC. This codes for CASKFSIQETQYF.

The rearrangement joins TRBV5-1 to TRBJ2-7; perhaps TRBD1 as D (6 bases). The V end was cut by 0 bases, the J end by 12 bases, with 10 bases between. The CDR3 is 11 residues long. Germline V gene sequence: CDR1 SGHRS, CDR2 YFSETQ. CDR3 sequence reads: CASSLEGTRYF. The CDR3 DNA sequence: TGCGCCAGCAGCTTGGAAGGGACAAGGTACTTC.

The CDR3: CAWSAGLAGDPRTYNEQFF. In DNA, the CDR3 is TGTGCCTGGAGTGCGGGACTAGCGGGAGACCCTCGGACCTACAATGAGCAGTTCTTC. The chain employs TRBV30 and TRBJ2-1, with 14 bases lining up with TRBD2. V lost 1 base and J lost 2; bases outside the gene matches: 10. From germline, CDR1 is GTSNPN and CDR2 SVGIG (reference sequence). The CDR3 is 19 amino acids. Looking up the rest from reference TRBV30 and TRBJ2-1 gives the full variable domain: SQTIHQWPATLVQPVGSPLSLECTVEGTSNPNLYWYRQAAGRGLQLLFYSVGIGQISSEVPQNLSASRPQDRQFILSSKKLLLSDSGFYLCAWSAGLAGDPRTYNEQFFGPGTRLTVL.

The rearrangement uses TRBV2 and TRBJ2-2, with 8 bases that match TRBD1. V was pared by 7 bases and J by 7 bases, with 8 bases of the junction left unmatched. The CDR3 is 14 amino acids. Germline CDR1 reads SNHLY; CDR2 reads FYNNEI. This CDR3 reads CASIRTGIGGELFF. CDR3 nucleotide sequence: TGTGCCAGCATTAGGACAGGGATAGGCGGGGAGCTGTTTTTT.